This TCR beta chain was found in a study of graft-versus-host responses after intestinal transplantation. Whole-study context: Every one of the recipients received anti-thymocyte globulin induction and afterwards took tacrolimus and steroids for roughly 3 years. Study-level results: Recipient marrow harbored GvH clones, some of which surfaced first in ileum or blood.

Of note for this clone: Its antigen remains unknown.

The CDR3 has 13 residues. Trimming shortened V by 4 bases and J by 7 bases, and 11 bases separated the two germline ends. CDR1 and CDR2 (germline): MNHNY, SVGAGI (reference sequence). Only in-frame clones appear in the TCRdb table, and some are missing; sequencing was by immunoSEQ multiplex PCR. The top ten clones hold 0.75% to 0.85% of a sample with roughly 81,000 clones, roughly 80% of them seen once. The rearrangement uses TRBV6-6 and TRBJ1-5; TRBD1 might be the D (6 bases). This sample comprised unstimulated CD4+ T cells sorted from spleen or lymph node cells, obtained before intestinal transplant. The receptor was derived from a human donor who received an intestinal transplant. The CDR3 sequence: CASSLGGRQPQHF. In DNA, the CDR3 is TGTGCCAGCAGTTTGGGGGGGCGGCAGCCCCAGCATTTT.